The 5 T cell receptor beta chains below all came from one sample that was sequenced in a study of blood T cell repertoires in COVID-19. TCRdb's copy holds only in-frame clones and misses some; the assay was immunoSEQ multiplex PCR. The table has under 200,000 clones, 86% seen once. The sample taken for sequencing was peripheral blood. The receptors were sampled from a woman aged 70-85 years with acute or convalescent COVID-19.

This clone was seen only a few times. V and J are TRBV27 and TRBJ1-2; TRBD1 agrees at 9 bases. The CDR3 runs to 17 residues. The ends lost 4 bases at V and 3 bases at J; junction bases unmatched: 12. Per germline, CDR1 MNHEY and CDR2 SMNVEV (reference sequence). CDR3 nucleotide sequence: TGTGCCAGCAGTTCGCGGACAGGGGTCATAGGTTACTATGGCTACACCTTC. Translating it yields CASSSRTGVIGYYGYTF.

This chain joins TRBV5-6 and TRBJ1-4; 8 nucleotides match TRBD1. The CDR3 runs 14 residues. Trimming removed 4 bases from V and 11 bases from J; junction bases left unmatched: 10. Per germline, CDR1 SGHDT and CDR2 YYEEEE. The CDR3: CASSLQGAERKLFF. The CDR3 nucleotides read TGTGCCAGCAGCCTTCAGGGGGCTGAGCGGAAACTGTTTTTT.

This rearrangement joins TRBV21-1 to TRBJ2-1; TRBD2, the D gene given by the table, was not confirmed from the DNA. TRBV21-1 is reported as a pseudogene. The CDR3 runs to 15 residues. The CDR3 bases are TGTGCCAGCAGCAAACCCCCGGTCCTTCGGAATGAGCAGTTCTTC. It specifies CASSKPPVLRNEQFF.

The chain employs TRBV10-3 and TRBJ1-2, with D perhaps TRBD1 (6 bases). The CDR3 has 16 amino acids. V was clipped by 4 bases and J by 3 bases, with 18 bases between them. CDR1 is ENHRY and CDR2 is SYGVKD in the germline V gene. The CDR3 is CAISAHGQRGDYGYTF. As DNA, the CDR3 is TGTGCCATCAGTGCTCACGGACAGCGAGGTGACTATGGCTACACCTTC.

This clone was seen a handful of times. The DNA for the CDR3 is TGTGCCAGCTCACCACCAGGGGGCTTGGGAGAGACCCAGTACTTC. Amino acids: CASSPPGGLGETQYF. The V call is TRBV18, the J call TRBJ2-5, with 7 nucleotides matching TRBD1. Germline V gene sequence: CDR1 KGHSH, CDR2 LQKENI. The CDR3 covers 15 residues. V shed 0 bases, J shed 4 bases, and the junction held 5 bases outside the gene matches.